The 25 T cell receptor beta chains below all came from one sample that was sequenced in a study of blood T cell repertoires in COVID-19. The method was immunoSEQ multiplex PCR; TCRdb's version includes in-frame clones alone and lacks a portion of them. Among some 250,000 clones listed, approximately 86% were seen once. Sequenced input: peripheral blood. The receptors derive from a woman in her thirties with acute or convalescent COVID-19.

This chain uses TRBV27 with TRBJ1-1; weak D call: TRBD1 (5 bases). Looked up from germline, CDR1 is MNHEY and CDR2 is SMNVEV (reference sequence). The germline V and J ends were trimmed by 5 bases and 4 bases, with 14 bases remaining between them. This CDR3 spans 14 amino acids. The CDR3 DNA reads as TGTGCCAGCAGTCCAGGGAGGTTGAGCACTGAAGCTTTCTTT. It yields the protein CASSPGRLSTEAFF.

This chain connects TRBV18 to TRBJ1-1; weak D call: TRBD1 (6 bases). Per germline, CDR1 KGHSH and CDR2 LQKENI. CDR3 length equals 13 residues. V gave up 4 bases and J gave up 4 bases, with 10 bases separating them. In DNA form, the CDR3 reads TGTGCCAGCTCACGGGGACATCGCACTGAAGCTTTCTTT. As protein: CASSRGHRTEAFF.

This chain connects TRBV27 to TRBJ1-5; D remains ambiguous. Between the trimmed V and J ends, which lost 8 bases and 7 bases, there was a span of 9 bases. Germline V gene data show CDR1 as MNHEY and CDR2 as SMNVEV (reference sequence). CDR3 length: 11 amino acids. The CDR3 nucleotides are TGTGCCAGCGGACGGGAACAGCCCCAGCATTTT. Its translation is CASGREQPQHF.

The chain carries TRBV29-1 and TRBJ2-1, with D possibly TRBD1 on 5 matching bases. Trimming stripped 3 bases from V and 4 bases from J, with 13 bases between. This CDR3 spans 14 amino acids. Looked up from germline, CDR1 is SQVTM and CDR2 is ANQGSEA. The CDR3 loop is CSVELRARYNEQFF. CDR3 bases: TGCAGCGTTGAGCTCAGGGCTAGGTACAATGAGCAGTTCTTC.

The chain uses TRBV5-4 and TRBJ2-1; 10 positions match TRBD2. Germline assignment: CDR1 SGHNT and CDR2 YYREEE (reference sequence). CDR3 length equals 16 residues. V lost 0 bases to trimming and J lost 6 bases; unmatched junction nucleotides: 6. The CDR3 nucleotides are TGTGCCAGCAGCTTGGGAGCTAGCGGGAGTGTCAATGAGCAGTTCTTC. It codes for CASSLGASGSVNEQFF.

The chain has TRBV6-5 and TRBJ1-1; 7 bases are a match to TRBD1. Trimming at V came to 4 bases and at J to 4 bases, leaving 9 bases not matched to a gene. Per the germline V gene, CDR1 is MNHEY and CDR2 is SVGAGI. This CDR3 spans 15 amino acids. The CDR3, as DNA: TGTGCCAGCAGTTCCGGCGACAGGGTGGGCACTGAAGCTTTCTTT. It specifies CASSSGDRVGTEAFF.

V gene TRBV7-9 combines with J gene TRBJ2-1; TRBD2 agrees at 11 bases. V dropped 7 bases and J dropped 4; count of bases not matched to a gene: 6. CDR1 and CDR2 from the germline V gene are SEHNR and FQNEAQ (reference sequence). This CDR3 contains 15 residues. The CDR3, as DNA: TGTGCCAGCATTTCGGGACTAGCGGTTTACAATGAGCAGTTCTTC. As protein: CASISGLAVYNEQFF. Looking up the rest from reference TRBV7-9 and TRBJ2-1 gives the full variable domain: DTGVSQNPRHKITKRGQNVTFRCDPISEHNRLYWYRQTLGQGPEFLTYFQNEAQLEKSRLLSDRFSAERPKGSFSTLEIQRTEQGDSAMYLCASISGLAVYNEQFFGPGTRLTVL.

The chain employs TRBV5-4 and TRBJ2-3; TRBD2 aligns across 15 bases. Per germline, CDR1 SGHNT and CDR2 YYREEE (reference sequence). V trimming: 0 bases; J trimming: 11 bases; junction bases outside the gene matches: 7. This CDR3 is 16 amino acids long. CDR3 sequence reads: CASSLGGLAGGRVQYF. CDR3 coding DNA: TGTGCCAGCAGCTTGGGTGGACTAGCGGGAGGGCGGGTGCAGTATTTT.

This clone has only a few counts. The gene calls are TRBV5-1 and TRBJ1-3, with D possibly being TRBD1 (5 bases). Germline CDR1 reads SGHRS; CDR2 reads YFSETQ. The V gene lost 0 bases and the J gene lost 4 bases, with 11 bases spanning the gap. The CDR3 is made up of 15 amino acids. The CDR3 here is CASSLALQGGNTIYF. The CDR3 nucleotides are TGCGCCAGCAGCTTGGCTCTCCAGGGAGGAAACACCATATATTTT.

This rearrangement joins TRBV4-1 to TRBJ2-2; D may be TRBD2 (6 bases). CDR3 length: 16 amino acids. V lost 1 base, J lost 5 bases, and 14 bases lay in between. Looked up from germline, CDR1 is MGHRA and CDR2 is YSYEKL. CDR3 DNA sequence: TGCGCCAGCAGCCAAGCCTCGGGAGCTGGGACCGGGGAGCTGTTTTTT. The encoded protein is CASSQASGAGTGELFF.

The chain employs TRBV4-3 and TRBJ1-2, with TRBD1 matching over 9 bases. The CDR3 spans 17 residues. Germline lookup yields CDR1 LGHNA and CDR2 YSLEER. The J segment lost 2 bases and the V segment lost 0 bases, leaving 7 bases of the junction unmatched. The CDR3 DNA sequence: TGCGCCAGCAGCCAAGATCCTCGCGGGACAGGGAACTATGGCTACACCTTC. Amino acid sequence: CASSQDPRGTGNYGYTF.

The chain's CDR3 is CASSQESGRGTNQPQHF. For the CDR3, the DNA is TGCGCCAGCAGCCAAGAATCTGGGCGGGGTACCAATCAGCCCCAGCATTTT. The chain joins TRBV4-1 to TRBJ1-5; D is unresolved. This CDR3 region has 17 residues. V dropped 0 bases and J dropped 3 bases, with 15 bases sitting between them. The germline CDR1 and CDR2 sequences are MGHRA and YSYEKL.

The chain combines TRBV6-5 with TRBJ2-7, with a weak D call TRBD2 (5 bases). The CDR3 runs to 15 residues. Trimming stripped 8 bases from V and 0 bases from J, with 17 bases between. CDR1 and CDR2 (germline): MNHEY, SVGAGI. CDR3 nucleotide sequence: TGTGCCAGCCTCAACCGGGGAAGGAGCTCCTACGAGCAGTACTTC. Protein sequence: CASLNRGRSSYEQYF.

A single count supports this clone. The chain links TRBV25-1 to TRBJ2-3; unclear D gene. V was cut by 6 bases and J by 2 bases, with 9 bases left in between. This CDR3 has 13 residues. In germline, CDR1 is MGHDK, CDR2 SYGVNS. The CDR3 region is CASSLLATDTQYF. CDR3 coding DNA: TGTGCCAGCAGCCTATTAGCCACAGATACGCAGTATTTT.

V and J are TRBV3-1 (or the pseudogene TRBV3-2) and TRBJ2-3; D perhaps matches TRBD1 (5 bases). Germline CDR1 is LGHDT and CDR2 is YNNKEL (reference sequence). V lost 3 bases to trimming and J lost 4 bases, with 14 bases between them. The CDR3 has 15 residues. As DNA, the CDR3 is TGTGCCAGCAGCCACCACATACAGGCGTCAGATACGCAGTATTTT. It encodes CASSHHIQASDTQYF.

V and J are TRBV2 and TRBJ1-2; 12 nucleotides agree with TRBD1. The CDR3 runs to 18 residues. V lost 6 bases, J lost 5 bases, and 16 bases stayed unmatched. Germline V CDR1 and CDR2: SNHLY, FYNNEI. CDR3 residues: CASSDGRDRGLFWYGYTF. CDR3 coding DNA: TGTGCCAGCAGCGACGGCCGGGACAGGGGGCTTTTTTGGTATGGCTACACCTTC.

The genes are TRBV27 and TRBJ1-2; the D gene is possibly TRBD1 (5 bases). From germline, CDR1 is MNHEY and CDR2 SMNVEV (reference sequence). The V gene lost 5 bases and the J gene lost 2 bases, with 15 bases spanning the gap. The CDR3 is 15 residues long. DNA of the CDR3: TGTGCCAGCAGTCCGGGGGGAAGCGCGAACTATGGCTACACCTTC. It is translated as CASSPGGSANYGYTF.

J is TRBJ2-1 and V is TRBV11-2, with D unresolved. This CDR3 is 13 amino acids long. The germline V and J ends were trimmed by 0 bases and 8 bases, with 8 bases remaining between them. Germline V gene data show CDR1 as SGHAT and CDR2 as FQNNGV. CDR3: CASSLDQSDEQFF. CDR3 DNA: TGTGCCAGCAGCTTAGATCAGTCAGATGAGCAGTTCTTC.

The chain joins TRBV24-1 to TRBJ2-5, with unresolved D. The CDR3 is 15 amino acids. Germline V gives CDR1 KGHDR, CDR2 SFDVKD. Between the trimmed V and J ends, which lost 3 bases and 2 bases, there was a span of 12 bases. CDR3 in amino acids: CATSDGLLVQETQYF. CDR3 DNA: TGTGCCACCAGTGATGGTTTACTGGTACAAGAGACCCAGTACTTC.

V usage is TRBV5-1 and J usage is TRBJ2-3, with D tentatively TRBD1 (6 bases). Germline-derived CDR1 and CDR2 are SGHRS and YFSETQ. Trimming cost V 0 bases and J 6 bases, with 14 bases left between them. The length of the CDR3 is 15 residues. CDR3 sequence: CASSLARTDSDTQYF. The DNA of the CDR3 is TGCGCCAGCAGCTTGGCTAGGACAGATAGTGATACGCAGTATTTT.

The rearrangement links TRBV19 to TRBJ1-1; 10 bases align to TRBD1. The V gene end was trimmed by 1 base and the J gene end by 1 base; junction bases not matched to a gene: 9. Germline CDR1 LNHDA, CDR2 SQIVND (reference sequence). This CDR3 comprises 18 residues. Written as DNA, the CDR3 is TGTGCCAGTAGTATAGGTTCTAGGGGACAGGGGCGGAACACTGAAGCTTTCTTT. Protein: CASSIGSRGQGRNTEAFF. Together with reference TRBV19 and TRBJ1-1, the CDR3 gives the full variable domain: DGGITQSPKYLFRKEGQNVTLSCEQNLNHDAMYWYRQDPGQGLRLIYYSQIVNDFQKGDIAEGYSVSREKKESFPLTVTSAQKNPTAFYLCASSIGSRGQGRNTEAFFGQGTRLTVV.

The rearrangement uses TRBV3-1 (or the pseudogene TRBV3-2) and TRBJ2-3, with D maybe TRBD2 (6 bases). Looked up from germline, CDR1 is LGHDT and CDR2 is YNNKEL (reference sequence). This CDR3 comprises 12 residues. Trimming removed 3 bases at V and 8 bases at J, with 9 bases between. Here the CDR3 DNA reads TGTGCCAGCAGCCAGACTAGAAGTACGCAGTATTTT. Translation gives CASSQTRSTQYF.

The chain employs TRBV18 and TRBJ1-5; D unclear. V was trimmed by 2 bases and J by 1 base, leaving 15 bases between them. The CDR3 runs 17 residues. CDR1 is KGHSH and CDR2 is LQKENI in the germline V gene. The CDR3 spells CASSPLSAAGSNQPQHF. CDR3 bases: TGTGCCAGCTCACCATTATCGGCGGCGGGGAGCAATCAGCCCCAGCATTTT.

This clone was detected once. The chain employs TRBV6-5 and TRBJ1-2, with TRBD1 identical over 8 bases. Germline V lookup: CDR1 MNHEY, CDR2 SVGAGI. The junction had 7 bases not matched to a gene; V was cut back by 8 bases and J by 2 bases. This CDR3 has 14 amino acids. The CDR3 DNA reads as TGTGCCAGCTCGACAGGGGCGGAAAACTATGGCTACACCTTC. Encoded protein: CASSTGAENYGYTF.

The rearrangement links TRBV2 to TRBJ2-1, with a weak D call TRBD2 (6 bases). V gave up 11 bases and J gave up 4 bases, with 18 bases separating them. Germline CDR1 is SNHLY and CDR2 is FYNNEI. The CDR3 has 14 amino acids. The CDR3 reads CAAIISGRYNEQFF. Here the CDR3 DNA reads TGTGCCGCCATTATTAGCGGCAGATACAATGAGCAGTTCTTC.